There are a few counts of the clone carrying this TCR beta chain. Its target is unknown. The data belong to a study of molecular identifiers for immune sequencing clone quantification. In the study overall: Sequencing covered four of five parts into which replicate RNA from about 20,000 or 100,000 naive CD8 cells was split. Study-wide points: Because of identical TCR molecules sharing a barcode, sizes of highly expanded clones could be underestimated.

A single record per CDR3 protein comes from TCRdb applying MiXCR to the PCR reads. The sample gives 40,000 or so distinct CDR3 sequences, roughly a fifth of which show up once; roughly 0.99% is in the top ten. The germline V and J ends were trimmed by 6 bases and 3 bases, with 19 bases remaining between them. The CDR3 is 16 amino acids. CDR1 and CDR2 (germline): MNHEY, SMNVEV (reference sequence). The TCR comes from a human donor in good health. Some libraries in this study had Jurkat cell RNA spiked in. The sequenced sample consisted of naive CD8+ T cells from blood, with Jurkat cell RNA spiked in. As to subset: FACS-sorted CD8+CD4-CCR7+CD45RA+ naive T cells. The chain combines TRBV27 with TRBJ2-3, with a possible D match to TRBD2 (6 bases). DNA for the CDR3: TGTGCCAGCAGATTAAATCTGAGGGAGGTGACAGATACGCAGTATTTT. Its protein is CASRLNLREVTDTQYF.